The text below deals with one T cell receptor (beta chain). The junction departs from the called germline gene at one end, perhaps through a read error. This sample stems from a study of cytomegalovirus exposure and HLA in healthy donors. The data were produced by immunoSEQ multiplex PCR, yet TCRdb's version contains in-frame clones alone and is incomplete. Of 65,000 or so clones in the sample, roughly 94% are singletons; the top ten hold over 1%. The CDR3 length is 12 residues. Germline CDR1 is MNHEY and CDR2 is SMNVEV (reference sequence). This sequence joins TRBV27 and TRBJ2-3; D unclear. Sequences were obtained from PBMCs. The TCR comes from a woman under 30 in good health and CMV-seronegative. In DNA, the CDR3 is TGTGCCAGCAGCCGACCATCGGGTACGCAATATTTT. It translates to CASSRPSGTQYF.